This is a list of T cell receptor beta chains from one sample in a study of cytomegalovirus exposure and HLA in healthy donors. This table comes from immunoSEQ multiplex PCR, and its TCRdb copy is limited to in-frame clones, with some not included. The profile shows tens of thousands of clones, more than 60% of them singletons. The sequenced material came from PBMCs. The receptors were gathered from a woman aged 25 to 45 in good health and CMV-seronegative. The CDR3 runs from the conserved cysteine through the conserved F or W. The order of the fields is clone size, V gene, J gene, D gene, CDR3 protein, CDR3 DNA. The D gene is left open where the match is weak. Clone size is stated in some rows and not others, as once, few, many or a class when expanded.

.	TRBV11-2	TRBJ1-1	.	CASSLGTGGNTEAFF	TGTGCCAGCAGCTTAGGAACAGGTGGAAACACTGAAGCTTTCTTT
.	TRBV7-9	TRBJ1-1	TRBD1	CASRPRQGMNTEAFF	TGTGCCAGCAGGCCGAGACAGGGGATGAACACTGAAGCTTTCTTT
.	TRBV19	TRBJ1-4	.	CASMADSTFNEKLFF	TGTGCCAGTATGGCGGACAGTACCTTTAATGAAAAACTGTTTTTT
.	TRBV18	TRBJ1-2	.	CASSPGGDYGYTF	TGTGCCAGCTCACCTGGCGGGGACTATGGCTACACCTTC
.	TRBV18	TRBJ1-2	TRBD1	CASSPQGALYLGYTF	TGTGCCAGCTCACCACAGGGGGCTTTATATCTTGGCTACACCTTC
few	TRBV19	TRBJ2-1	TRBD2	CASSTASGSNEQFF	TGTGCCAGTAGTACCGCTAGCGGGAGCAATGAGCAGTTCTTC
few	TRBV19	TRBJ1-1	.	CASSVGQVTTEAFF	TGTGCCAGTAGTGTCGGACAAGTCACCACTGAAGCTTTCTTT
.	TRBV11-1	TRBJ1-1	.	CASSPHVGRMNTEAFF	TGTGCCAGCAGCCCTCACGTGGGCCGCATGAACACTGAAGCTTTCTTT
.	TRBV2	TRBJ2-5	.	CASSGGSFQETQYF	TGTGCCAGCAGTGGAGGTAGCTTTCAAGAGACCCAGTACTTC
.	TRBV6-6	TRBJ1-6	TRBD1	CASSGDRGSSPLHF	TGTGCCAGCAGTGGGGACAGGGGGTCGTCACCCCTCCACTTT
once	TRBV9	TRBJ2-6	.	CASSPTSSGANVLTF	TGTGCCAGCAGCCCAACCAGCTCTGGGGCCAACGTCCTGACTTTC
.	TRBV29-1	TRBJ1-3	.	CSVEVISGNTIYF	TGCAGCGTTGAAGTAATCTCTGGAAACACCATATATTTT
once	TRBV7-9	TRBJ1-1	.	CSSSPYNREAFF	TGTTCCAGCAGCCCGTACAATCGTGAAGCTTTCTTT
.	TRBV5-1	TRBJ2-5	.	CASSASRIETQYF	TGCGCCAGCAGCGCCTCGAGAATAGAGACCCAGTACTTC
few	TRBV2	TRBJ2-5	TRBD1	CASSERTGGGRQETQYF	TGTGCCAGCAGTGAACGGACAGGGGGGGGTAGACAAGAGACCCAGTACTTC
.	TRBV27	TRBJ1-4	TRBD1	CASSPTDRGGEKLFF	TGTGCCAGCAGTCCAACCGACAGGGGCGGTGAAAAACTGTTTTTT
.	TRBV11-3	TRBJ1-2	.	CASSPLGPNYGYTF	TGTGCCAGCAGCCCCCTCGGTCCTAACTATGGCTACACCTTC
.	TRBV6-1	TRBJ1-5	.	CASCSTSANQPQHF	TGTGCCAGCTGTAGCACATCCGCGAATCAGCCCCAGCATTTT
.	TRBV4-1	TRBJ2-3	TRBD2	CASSQDPPPGAGGEDTQYF	TGCGCCAGCAGCCAAGATCCCCCCCCAGGGGCGGGAGGGGAAGATACGCAGTATTTT
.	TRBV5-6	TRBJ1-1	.	CASSSAFQQVANTEAFF	TGTGCCAGCAGCTCGGCGTTTCAACAGGTGGCGAACACTGAAGCTTTCTTT
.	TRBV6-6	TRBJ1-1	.	CASSYGGASTEAFF	TGTGCCAGCAGTTATGGGGGGGCGAGCACTGAAGCTTTCTTT
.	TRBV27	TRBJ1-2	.	CASSLFGGGGYTF	TGTGCCAGCAGTTTATTTGGAGGAGGTGGCTACACCTTC
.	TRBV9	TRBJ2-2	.	CASSDRRPRGTGELFF	TGTGCCAGCAGCGATCGTCGTCCCCGAGGTACCGGGGAGCTGTTTTTT
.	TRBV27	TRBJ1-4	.	CASSSAGAKGEKLFF	TGTGCCAGCAGTTCAGCGGGGGCCAAGGGTGAAAAACTGTTTTTT
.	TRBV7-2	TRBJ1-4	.	CASSIQVNEKLFF	TGTGCCAGCAGCATACAAGTTAATGAAAAACTGTTTTTT
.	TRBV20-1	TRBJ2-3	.	CSARGRDTQYF	TGCAGTGCTAGAGGGAGAGATACGCAGTATTTT
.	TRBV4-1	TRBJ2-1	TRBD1	CASSQSGTGDYNEQFF	TGCGCCAGCAGCCAATCCGGGACAGGGGACTACAATGAGCAGTTCTTC
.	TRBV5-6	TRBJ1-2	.	CASSLEAGRSNYVYTF	TGTGCCAGCAGCTTGGAAGCAGGGCGCTCCAACTATGTCTACACCTTC
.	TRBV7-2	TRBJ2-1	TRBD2	CASSERGGLNEQFF	TGTGCCAGCAGCGAACGGGGGGGCCTAAATGAGCAGTTCTTC
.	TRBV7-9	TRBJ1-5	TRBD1	CASSFASTGDNQPQHF	TGTGCCAGCAGCTTCGCCTCGACAGGGGACAACCAGCCCCAGCATTTT
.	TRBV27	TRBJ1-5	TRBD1	CASRRDRGAQPQHF	TGTGCCAGCAGACGCGACAGGGGGGCTCAGCCCCAGCATTTT
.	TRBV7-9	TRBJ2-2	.	CASSFRNTGELFF	TGTGCCAGCAGCTTTAGGAACACCGGGGAGCTGTTTTTT
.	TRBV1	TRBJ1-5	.	CTSSHSTGKRNQPQHF	TGCACCAGCAGCCATTCGACAGGGAAAAGGAATCAGCCCCAGCATTTT
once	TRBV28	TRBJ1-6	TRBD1	CASSPPAGTANNSPLHF	TGTGCCAGCAGTCCTCCTGCCGGGACAGCGAATAATTCACCCCTCCACTTT
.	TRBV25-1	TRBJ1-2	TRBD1	CASSTLPGTGNYGYTF	TGTGCCAGCAGTACCTTGCCCGGGACAGGGAACTATGGCTACACCTTC
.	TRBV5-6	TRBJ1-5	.	CASSLRGISPNQPQHF	TGTGCCAGCAGCTTAAGGGGAATATCTCCAAATCAGCCCCAGCATTTT
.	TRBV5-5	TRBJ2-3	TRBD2	CASSPGLAGTPSTDTQYF	TGTGCCAGCAGCCCCGGACTAGCGGGGACCCCTAGCACAGATACGCAGTATTTT
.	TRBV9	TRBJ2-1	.	CASSAPGSSYSYNEQFF	TGTGCCAGCAGCGCCCCGGGCTCTAGCTACTCCTACAATGAGCAGTTCTTC
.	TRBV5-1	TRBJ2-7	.	CASSLGQANEQYF	TGCGCCAGCAGCTTGGGACAGGCAAACGAGCAGTACTTC
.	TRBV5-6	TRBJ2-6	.	CASSPTYSGANVLTF	TGTGCCAGCAGCCCCACATACTCTGGGGCCAACGTCCTGACTTTC
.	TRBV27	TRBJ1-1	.	CASSLETPSRTEAFF	TGTGCCAGCAGTTTGGAGACGCCTAGTCGCACTGAAGCTTTCTTT
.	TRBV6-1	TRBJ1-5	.	CASSEDDRLNQPQHF	TGTGCCAGCAGTGAAGACGACAGGCTCAATCAGCCCCAGCATTTT
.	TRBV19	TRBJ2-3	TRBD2	CASKLSVAGVPDTQYF	TGTGCCAGTAAGTTGTCCGTTGCGGGAGTTCCAGATACGCAGTATTTT
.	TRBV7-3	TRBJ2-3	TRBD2	CASSPHGTNTDTQYF	TGTGCCAGCAGCCCTCACGGGACTAACACAGATACGCAGTATTTT
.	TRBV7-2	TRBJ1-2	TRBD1	CASSPWTGEYGYTF	TGTGCCAGCAGCCCATGGACAGGGGAGTATGGCTACACCTTC
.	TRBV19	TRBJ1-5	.	CASSRPRADQPQHF	TGTGCCAGTAGCCGACCGAGGGCTGATCAGCCCCAGCATTTT
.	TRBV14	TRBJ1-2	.	CASSQDLASYGYTF	TGTGCCAGCAGCCAAGACCTGGCCTCCTATGGCTACACCTTC
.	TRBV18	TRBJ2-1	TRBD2	CATKGTSGSNEQFF	TGTGCCACCAAGGGGACTAGCGGGAGCAATGAGCAGTTCTTC
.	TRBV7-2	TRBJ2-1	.	CASSSHQGYNEQFF	TGTGCCAGCAGCTCGCACCAGGGCTACAATGAGCAGTTCTTC